The following is a TCR beta chain sequence with its context. Produced via immunoSEQ multiplex PCR; TCRdb's table is partial and in-frame only. This sample has 70,000 to 85,000 clones, with around 80% found just once. The sample originates from a study of control samples from healthy donors and cancer patients. Germline CDR1 and CDR2: SGHDN and FVKESK. The germline V and J ends were trimmed by 1 base and 8 bases, with 15 bases remaining between them. The CDR3 runs to 15 residues. The clonotype was recovered from a man aged 55-75 years with head and neck cancer. The specimen was PBMCs. V and J are TRBV14 and TRBJ2-1, with D hard to call. CDR3 sequence: CASSQVGSLVYEQFF. CDR3 coding DNA: TGTGCCAGCAGCCAAGTCGGGTCTTTGGTCTATGAGCAGTTCTTC.